These T cell receptor beta chains were read from a single sample in a study of T cell responses to AZD1222 COVID-19 vaccine. Only in-frame clones appear in the TCRdb table, and some are missing; sequencing was by immunoSEQ multiplex PCR. The sample has 140,000 to 150,000 clones, roughly 89% seen once; the top ten hold around 5.2%. The material was peripheral blood, obtained on day 0 of AZD1222 vaccination. Receptor source: an adult in good health. Both conserved end residues are part of each CDR3. The order of the fields is D gene, J gene, CDR3 length, V gene, clone size, CDR3 DNA, CDR3 protein. D genes are given only for firm matches. Rows give clone size only sometimes, using once, few, many, or a class for an expanded clone.

d_call: -
j_call: TRBJ2-3
cdr3_length: 14
v_call: TRBV6-2/TRBV6-3
clone_size: -
cdr3_nt: TGTGCCAGCAGTTGGGTATCGAGGACAGATACGCAGTATTTT
cdr3_aa: CASSWVSRTDTQYF

d_call: TRBD1
j_call: TRBJ2-7
cdr3_length: 15
v_call: TRBV15
clone_size: -
cdr3_nt: TGTGCCACCAGCAGACGGACAGGGGGTATCTACGAGCAGTACTTC
cdr3_aa: CATSRRTGGIYEQYF

d_call: -
j_call: TRBJ1-1
cdr3_length: 13
v_call: TRBV11-3
clone_size: -
cdr3_nt: TGTGCCAGCAGCCTATGGGGGAGTGCTGAAGCTTTCTTT
cdr3_aa: CASSLWGSAEAFF

d_call: -
j_call: TRBJ1-4
cdr3_length: 15
v_call: TRBV5-8
clone_size: -
cdr3_nt: TGTGCCAGCAGCTTGGGCTCGTCTCATGGGGAAAAACTGTTTTTT
cdr3_aa: CASSLGSSHGEKLFF

d_call: -
j_call: TRBJ2-2
cdr3_length: 16
v_call: TRBV6-5
clone_size: -
cdr3_nt: TGTGCCAGCAGTTACTCGGCAGGGGCGAACACCGGGGAGCTGTTTTTT
cdr3_aa: CASSYSAGANTGELFF

d_call: -
j_call: TRBJ2-5
cdr3_length: 16
v_call: TRBV4-3
clone_size: once
cdr3_nt: TGCGCCAGCAGCCAAGATTGGACGGTGGGGTACGAGACCCAGTACTTC
cdr3_aa: CASSQDWTVGYETQYF

d_call: -
j_call: TRBJ1-2
cdr3_length: 14
v_call: TRBV6-5
clone_size: few
cdr3_nt: TGTGCCAGCAGTACCTCAATCAGGGTCGATGGCTACACCTTC
cdr3_aa: CASSTSIRVDGYTF

d_call: -
j_call: TRBJ2-7
cdr3_length: 11
v_call: TRBV6-5
clone_size: -
cdr3_nt: TGTGCCAGCAGTTCCACCTACGAGCAGTACTTC
cdr3_aa: CASSSTYEQYF

d_call: -
j_call: TRBJ2-7
cdr3_length: 12
v_call: TRBV6-5
clone_size: -
cdr3_nt: TGTGCCTGCCGACTAGGGTACTACGAGCAGTACTTC
cdr3_aa: CACRLGYYEQYF

d_call: -
j_call: TRBJ1-3
cdr3_length: 14
v_call: TRBV9
clone_size: -
cdr3_nt: TGTGCCAGCAGCGGGGGCCGCTCTGGAAACACCATATATTTT
cdr3_aa: CASSGGRSGNTIYF

d_call: -
j_call: TRBJ2-2
cdr3_length: 15
v_call: TRBV7-3
clone_size: -
cdr3_nt: TGTGCCAGCAGCTCCCAGCCGATAAACACCGGGGAGCTGTTTTTT
cdr3_aa: CASSSQPINTGELFF

d_call: -
j_call: TRBJ1-1
cdr3_length: 13
v_call: TRBV7-8
clone_size: -
cdr3_nt: TGTGCCAGCAGCTTCCTGGGCGCCACTGAAGCTTTCTTT
cdr3_aa: CASSFLGATEAFF

d_call: -
j_call: TRBJ1-4
cdr3_length: 15
v_call: TRBV7-2
clone_size: few
cdr3_nt: TGTGCCAGCAGCCTTGAGAGGAGCGAGGTTGAAAAACTGTTTTTT
cdr3_aa: CASSLERSEVEKLFF

d_call: -
j_call: TRBJ2-7
cdr3_length: 13
v_call: TRBV5-1
clone_size: -
cdr3_nt: TGCGCCAGCAGCGTGGGACAAGGAAGCGAGCAGTACTTC
cdr3_aa: CASSVGQGSEQYF

d_call: -
j_call: TRBJ2-7
cdr3_length: 11
v_call: TRBV7-2
clone_size: -
cdr3_nt: TGTGCCAGCAGCCTCCGGGACAAGCAGTACTTC
cdr3_aa: CASSLRDKQYF

d_call: -
j_call: TRBJ2-3
cdr3_length: 14
v_call: TRBV9
clone_size: -
cdr3_nt: TGTGCCAGCACCCGGCGGGGTGGGGAGGATACGCAGTATTTT
cdr3_aa: CASTRRGGEDTQYF

d_call: TRBD1
j_call: TRBJ1-2
cdr3_length: 15
v_call: TRBV4-3
clone_size: few
cdr3_nt: TGCGCCAGCAGCCAAGTCCCCTCCGGGACAGTCGACTACACCTTC
cdr3_aa: CASSQVPSGTVDYTF

d_call: -
j_call: TRBJ2-3
cdr3_length: 18
v_call: TRBV4-1
clone_size: -
cdr3_nt: TGCGCCAGCAGCCAAGAAGGGCGGACCCCGGGGCCCACAGATACGCAGTATTTT
cdr3_aa: CASSQEGRTPGPTDTQYF

d_call: -
j_call: TRBJ2-7
cdr3_length: 10
v_call: TRBV28
clone_size: few
cdr3_nt: TGTGCCAGCAGTTTTGACGAGCAGTACTTC
cdr3_aa: CASSFDEQYF

d_call: -
j_call: TRBJ1-4
cdr3_length: 16
v_call: TRBV10-3
clone_size: -
cdr3_nt: TGTGCCATCAGTGGAAGAGGCGGGGAGAGGGGTGAAAAACTGTTTTTT
cdr3_aa: CAISGRGGERGEKLFF

d_call: TRBD1
j_call: TRBJ1-2
cdr3_length: 11
v_call: TRBV2
clone_size: -
cdr3_nt: TGTGCCGACAGGGGAAACTATGGCTACACCTTC
cdr3_aa: CADRGNYGYTF

d_call: -
j_call: TRBJ2-6
cdr3_length: 16
v_call: TRBV3-1/TRBV3-2
clone_size: -
cdr3_nt: TGTGCCAGCAGCCTCCCTCCTCGGACTGGGGCCAACGTCCTGACTTTC
cdr3_aa: CASSLPPRTGANVLTF

d_call: TRBD1
j_call: TRBJ1-4
cdr3_length: 13
v_call: TRBV28
clone_size: once
cdr3_nt: TGTGCCAGCAGTACCACAGGGGATGAAAAACTGTTTTTT
cdr3_aa: CASSTTGDEKLFF

d_call: -
j_call: TRBJ2-7
cdr3_length: 15
v_call: TRBV19
clone_size: -
cdr3_nt: TGTGCCAGTAGTATGTCGGCCGCGCCCATCTACGAGCAGTACTTC
cdr3_aa: CASSMSAAPIYEQYF

d_call: TRBD2
j_call: TRBJ2-3
cdr3_length: 15
v_call: TRBV4-3
clone_size: -
cdr3_nt: TGCGCCAGCAGCCAGAAGAGCGGGGGGGCTAGTACGCAGTATTTT
cdr3_aa: CASSQKSGGASTQYF

d_call: -
j_call: TRBJ1-2
cdr3_length: 14
v_call: TRBV27
clone_size: -
cdr3_nt: TGTGCCAGCAGGGAAACTCTAGGGGACTATGGCTACACCTTC
cdr3_aa: CASRETLGDYGYTF

d_call: -
j_call: TRBJ1-4
cdr3_length: 12
v_call: TRBV6-1
clone_size: -
cdr3_nt: TGTGCCAGCAGTACACAACTTGAAAAACTGTTTTTT
cdr3_aa: CASSTQLEKLFF

d_call: -
j_call: TRBJ2-7
cdr3_length: 14
v_call: TRBV27
clone_size: -
cdr3_nt: TGTGCCAGCAGTCTCCGGGACACCTACTACGAGCAGTACTTC
cdr3_aa: CASSLRDTYYEQYF

d_call: TRBD1
j_call: TRBJ2-2
cdr3_length: 15
v_call: TRBV6-1
clone_size: many
cdr3_nt: TGTGCCAGCAGTGAGGGGACAGGGGTTCCCGGGGAGCTGTTTTTT
cdr3_aa: CASSEGTGVPGELFF

d_call: -
j_call: TRBJ2-5
cdr3_length: 15
v_call: TRBV6-2/TRBV6-3
clone_size: -
cdr3_nt: TGTGCCAGCAGTCCCCTACCCCGAGGGCAGGAGACCCAGTACTTC
cdr3_aa: CASSPLPRGQETQYF

d_call: -
j_call: TRBJ2-3
cdr3_length: 14
v_call: TRBV2
clone_size: -
cdr3_nt: TGTGCCAGCTCTTTGGAGACAGGCACAGATACGCAGTATTTT
cdr3_aa: CASSLETGTDTQYF

d_call: TRBD2
j_call: TRBJ2-7
cdr3_length: 13
v_call: TRBV2
clone_size: -
cdr3_nt: TGTGCCAGCACCAGTAGCGGGAGCTACGAGCAGTACTTC
cdr3_aa: CASTSSGSYEQYF

d_call: TRBD2
j_call: TRBJ2-7
cdr3_length: 14
v_call: TRBV6-6
clone_size: -
cdr3_nt: TGTGCCAGCAGCTCTCGGACTAGCGTCATCGAGCAGTACTTC
cdr3_aa: CASSSRTSVIEQYF

d_call: TRBD2
j_call: TRBJ2-1
cdr3_length: 16
v_call: TRBV19
clone_size: -
cdr3_nt: TGTGCCAGTAGTGCGGGAGGGGGTAATGGCTACAATGAGCAGTTCTTC
cdr3_aa: CASSAGGGNGYNEQFF

d_call: -
j_call: TRBJ1-5
cdr3_length: 14
v_call: TRBV5-1
clone_size: -
cdr3_nt: TGCGCCAGCAGCTTAGGGGGACCAAATCAGCCCCAGCATTTT
cdr3_aa: CASSLGGPNQPQHF

d_call: -
j_call: TRBJ1-1
cdr3_length: 13
v_call: TRBV2
clone_size: -
cdr3_nt: TGTGCCAGCGGTAAGGCAGAGAACACTGAAGCTTTCTTT
cdr3_aa: CASGKAENTEAFF

d_call: -
j_call: TRBJ1-1
cdr3_length: 14
v_call: TRBV12-5
clone_size: once
cdr3_nt: TGTGCTAGTGGTTTAGGGTCGAAGAACACTGAAGCTTTCTTT
cdr3_aa: CASGLGSKNTEAFF

d_call: -
j_call: TRBJ1-4
cdr3_length: 15
v_call: TRBV7-9
clone_size: -
cdr3_nt: TGTGCCAGCAGCTACAGAAGACAGAATTCGGAAAAACTGTTTTTT
cdr3_aa: CASSYRRQNSEKLFF

d_call: -
j_call: TRBJ1-2
cdr3_length: 13
v_call: TRBV7-9
clone_size: few
cdr3_nt: TGTGCCAGCAGCTTCGGGAATAACTATGGCTACACCTTC
cdr3_aa: CASSFGNNYGYTF

d_call: -
j_call: TRBJ1-1
cdr3_length: 13
v_call: TRBV9
clone_size: once
cdr3_nt: TGTGCCAGCAGCCCACAAAAGAACACTGAAGCTTTCTTT
cdr3_aa: CASSPQKNTEAFF

d_call: TRBD1
j_call: TRBJ1-4
cdr3_length: 14
v_call: TRBV6-5
clone_size: -
cdr3_nt: TGTGCCAGCAGCCGGGACAGGGCTAATGAAAAACTGTTTTTT
cdr3_aa: CASSRDRANEKLFF

d_call: -
j_call: TRBJ2-1
cdr3_length: 14
v_call: TRBV6-2/TRBV6-3
clone_size: -
cdr3_nt: TGTGCCAGCAGTTACCAAGTGAGAGGGAGTGAGCAGTTCTTC
cdr3_aa: CASSYQVRGSEQFF

d_call: -
j_call: TRBJ1-2
cdr3_length: 15
v_call: TRBV7-6
clone_size: -
cdr3_nt: TGTGCCAGCAGCTTAGAAGCCCAGGGATCCTATGGCTACACCTTC
cdr3_aa: CASSLEAQGSYGYTF

d_call: -
j_call: TRBJ2-7
cdr3_length: 13
v_call: TRBV28
clone_size: -
cdr3_nt: TGTGCCAGCAGTTTAGAGTGGTCTGGGGAGCAGTACTTC
cdr3_aa: CASSLEWSGEQYF